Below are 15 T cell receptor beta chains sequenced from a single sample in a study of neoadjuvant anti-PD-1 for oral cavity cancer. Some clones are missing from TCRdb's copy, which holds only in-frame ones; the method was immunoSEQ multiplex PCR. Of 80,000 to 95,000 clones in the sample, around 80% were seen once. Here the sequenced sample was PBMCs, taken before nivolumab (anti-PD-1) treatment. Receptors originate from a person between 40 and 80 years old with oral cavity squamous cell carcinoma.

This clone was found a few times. The DNA for the CDR3 is TGTGCCAGCAGCCTAAGACTAGCGGGGGAACCCTACAATGAGCAGTTCTTC. It codes for CASSLRLAGEPYNEQFF. The chain carries TRBV7-9 and TRBJ2-1; TRBD2 matches 12 bases. V dropped 5 bases and J dropped 2; count of bases not matched to a gene: 7. There are 17 residues in the CDR3. Germline V gene data show CDR1 as SEHNR and CDR2 as FQNEAQ (reference sequence).

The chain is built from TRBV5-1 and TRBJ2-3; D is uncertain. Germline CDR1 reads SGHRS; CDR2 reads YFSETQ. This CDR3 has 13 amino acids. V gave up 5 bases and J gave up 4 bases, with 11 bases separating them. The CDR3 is CASRNPAADTQYF. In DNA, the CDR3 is TGCGCCAGCAGGAATCCAGCCGCAGATACGCAGTATTTT.

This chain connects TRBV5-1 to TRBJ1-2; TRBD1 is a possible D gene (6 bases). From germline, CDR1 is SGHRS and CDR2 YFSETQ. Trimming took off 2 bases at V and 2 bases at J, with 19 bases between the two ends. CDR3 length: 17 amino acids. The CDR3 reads CASSFTGTSPSNYGYTF. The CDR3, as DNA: TGCGCCAGCAGCTTCACAGGGACCTCGCCTTCAAACTATGGCTACACCTTC.

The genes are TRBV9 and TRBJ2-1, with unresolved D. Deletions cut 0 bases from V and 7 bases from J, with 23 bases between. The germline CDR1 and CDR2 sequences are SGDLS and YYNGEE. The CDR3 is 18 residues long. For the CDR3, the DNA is TGTGCCAGCAGCGTAGGGCACACGTCAGGACGGGCTCTTAATGAGCAGTTCTTC. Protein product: CASSVGHTSGRALNEQFF.

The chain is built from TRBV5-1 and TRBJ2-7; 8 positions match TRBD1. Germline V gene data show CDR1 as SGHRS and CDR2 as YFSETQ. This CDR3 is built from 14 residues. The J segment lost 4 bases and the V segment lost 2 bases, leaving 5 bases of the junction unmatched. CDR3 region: CASSLSGGEYEQYF. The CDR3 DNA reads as TGCGCCAGCAGCTTATCAGGGGGCGAATACGAGCAGTACTTC.

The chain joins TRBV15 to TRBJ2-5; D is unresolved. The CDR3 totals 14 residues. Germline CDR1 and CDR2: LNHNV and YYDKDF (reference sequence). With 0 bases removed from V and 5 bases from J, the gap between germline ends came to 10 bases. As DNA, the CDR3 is TGTGCCACCAGCAGAGATGGAGTTACCGAGACCCAGTACTTC. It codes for CATSRDGVTETQYF.

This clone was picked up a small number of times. For the CDR3, the DNA is TGTGCCAGCAGTTTGGTCCGGGGGCTGAGCGAGCAGTACTTC. Its protein product is CASSLVRGLSEQYF. The chain carries TRBV27 and TRBJ2-7; perhaps D is TRBD1 or TRBD2 (6 bases each). Germline CDR1 reads MNHEY; CDR2 reads SMNVEV (reference sequence). Trimming removed 3 bases at V and 6 bases at J, with 15 bases between. The CDR3 has 14 residues.

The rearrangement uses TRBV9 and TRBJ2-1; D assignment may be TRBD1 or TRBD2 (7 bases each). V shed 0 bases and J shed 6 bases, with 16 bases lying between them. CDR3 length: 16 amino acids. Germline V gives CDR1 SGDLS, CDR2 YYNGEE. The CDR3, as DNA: TGTGCCAGCAGCGTAGGAGGGAGGGAGGGGGCCAATGAGCAGTTCTTC. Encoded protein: CASSVGGREGANEQFF.

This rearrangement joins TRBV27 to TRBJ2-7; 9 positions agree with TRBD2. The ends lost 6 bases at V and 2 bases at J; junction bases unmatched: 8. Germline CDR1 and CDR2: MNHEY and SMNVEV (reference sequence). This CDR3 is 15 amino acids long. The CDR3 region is CASSPGTSPTYEQYF. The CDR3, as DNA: TGTGCCAGCAGCCCGGGGACTAGCCCGACCTACGAGCAGTACTTC.

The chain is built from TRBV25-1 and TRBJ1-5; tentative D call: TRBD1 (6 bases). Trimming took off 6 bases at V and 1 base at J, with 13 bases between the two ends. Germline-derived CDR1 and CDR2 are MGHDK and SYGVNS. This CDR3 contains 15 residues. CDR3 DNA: TGTGCCAGCAGCGGATCTCAGGGGAGCAATCAGCCCCAGCATTTT. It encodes CASSGSQGSNQPQHF.

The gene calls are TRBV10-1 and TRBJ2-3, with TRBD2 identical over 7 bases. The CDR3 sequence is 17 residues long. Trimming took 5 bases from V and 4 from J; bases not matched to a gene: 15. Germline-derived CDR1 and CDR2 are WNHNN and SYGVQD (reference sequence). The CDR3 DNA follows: TGCGCCAGCAGTTCTACCACGACTAGCCCCGATCCAGATACGCAGTATTTT. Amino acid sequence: CASSSTTTSPDPDTQYF.

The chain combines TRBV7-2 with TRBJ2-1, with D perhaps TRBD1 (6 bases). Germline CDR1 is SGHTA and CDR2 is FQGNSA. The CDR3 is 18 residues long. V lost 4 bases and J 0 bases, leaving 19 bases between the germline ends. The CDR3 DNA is TGTGCCAGCAGCTCCGCTAGACAGGCTATCAGCTCCTACAATGAGCAGTTCTTC. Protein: CASSSARQAISSYNEQFF.

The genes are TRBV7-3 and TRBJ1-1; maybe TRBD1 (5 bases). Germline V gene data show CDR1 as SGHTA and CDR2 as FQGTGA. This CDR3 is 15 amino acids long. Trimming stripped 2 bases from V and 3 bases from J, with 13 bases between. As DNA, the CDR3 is TGTGCCAGCAGCTTAGTCCCCGGGGGTGACACTGAAGCTTTCTTT. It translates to CASSLVPGGDTEAFF.

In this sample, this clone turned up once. The CDR3 nucleotides are TGTGCCAGTAGTATGCTTCAGGGTAGCAATCAGCCCCAGCATTTT. Its protein product is CASSMLQGSNQPQHF. The chain combines TRBV19 with TRBJ1-5; perhaps TRBD1 as D (5 bases). The CDR3 loop spans 15 amino acids. Between the trimmed V and J ends, which lost 3 bases and 0 bases, there was a span of 9 bases. CDR1 and CDR2 from the germline V gene are LNHDA and SQIVND (reference sequence).

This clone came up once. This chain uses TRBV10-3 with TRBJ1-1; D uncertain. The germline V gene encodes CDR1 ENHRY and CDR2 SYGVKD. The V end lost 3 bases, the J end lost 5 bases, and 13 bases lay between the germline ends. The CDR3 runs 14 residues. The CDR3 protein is CAISDAGKRTEAFF. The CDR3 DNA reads TGTGCCATCAGTGATGCGGGGAAGCGGACTGAAGCTTTCTTT.